This T cell receptor (beta chain) was found in a study of identical twins. Study-level results: Sequences that were beta out-of-frame showed weaker excess twin sharing. Within cord blood, abundant beta clonotypes carried fewer insertions, but memory repertoires showed no such trend.

This CDR3 is 15 amino acids long. Trimming pared 4 bases from V and 7 bases from J, leaving 16 bases between. Many counts were recorded for this clonotype. No antigen is known for it. TCRdb re-called the 5' RACE reads through MiXCR, storing one row per CDR3 protein. This table holds roughly 690,000 distinct CDR3 sequences, approximately 6% found once. The rearrangement uses TRBV12-3 or TRBV12-4 and TRBJ2-2; D ambiguous. The sequence was collected from a man in his late teens or twenties in good health. Sequencing input: naive T cells sorted from blood. CDR3: CASSSSASAGGELFF. As DNA, the CDR3 is TGTGCCAGCAGTTCTTCTGCGTCGGCAGGCGGGGAGCTGTTTTTT.